This T cell receptor (beta chain) was documented in a study of CD8+ T cells in alopecia areata. Turning to the study itself: Treated patients were given 5 to 10 mg oral tofacitinib twice daily. Whole-study results and caveats: Many expanded lesional clones remained in scalp and blood on tofacitinib.

Sample treatment: oral pan-JAK inhibitor, 5-10 mg twice daily. Researchers gathered lesional scalp punch biopsies and peripheral blood from patients with alopecia areata. Regarding this clone: Its cognate antigen is unknown.

The authors extracted RNA and reverse transcribed it into cDNA as the sequencing template. Profiled with immunoSEQ multiplex PCR; TCRdb holds only in-frame clones, not every one. Altogether some 200,000 clones are present, about three fifths being singletons, with the ten largest covering about 5%. CDR1 and CDR2 (germline): MNHNS, SASEGT. V was clipped by 4 bases and J by 2 bases, with 9 bases between them. This CDR3 is 13 amino acids long. The clonotype originates from a human donor with alopecia areata. The chain recombines TRBV6-1 with TRBJ2-7; D is uncertain. This material consisted of CD4+ T cells sorted from blood, taken at week 24, from a patient treated with tofacitinib. In nucleotides, the CDR3 is TGTGCCAGCAGTGTACGGAAAACCTACGAGCAGTACTTC. Amino acid sequence: CASSVRKTYEQYF.